The following is a TCR beta chain sequence with its context. This sample stems from a study of blood T cell repertoires in COVID-19. Trimming stripped 5 bases from V and 0 bases from J, with 7 bases between. This CDR3 is built from 13 residues. Germline CDR1 reads GTSNPN; CDR2 reads SVGIG (reference sequence). Repertoires were generated with immunoSEQ multiplex PCR, while TCRdb's copy carries only in-frame clones and drops some. The sample lists roughly 120,000 clones; around four fifths were seen once. The rearrangement links TRBV30 to TRBJ1-4; weak D call: TRBD1 (5 bases). The clonotype originates from a woman aged 55-69 years with acute or convalescent COVID-19. The sequencing sample was made of peripheral blood. CDR3 coding DNA: TGTGCCTGGGACAGCTCAACTAATGAAAAACTGTTTTTT. Translated, it gives CAWDSSTNEKLFF.